A single sample gave rise to the 5 T cell receptor beta chains below, sequenced in a study of blood T cells in healthy people across ages. The use of a sample-barcoded 5' primer and a J-beta primer mix characterized a second PCR of roughly 6 to 12 cycles. TCRdb reanalysed the 5' RACE reads using MiXCR and keeps one entry per CDR3 protein. The repertoire holds hundreds of thousands of distinct CDR3 sequences, approximately 44% seen once, with around 21% in the top ten. Sequenced: blood. These TCRs come from a man in his 60s in good health.

In this sample, this clonotype turned up a few times. The V gene is TRBV9, the J gene TRBJ1-1; TRBD1 matches at 9 bases. The CDR3 covers 14 residues. CDR1 and CDR2 from the germline V gene are SGDLS and YYNGEE. The V and J ends lost 6 bases and 4 bases, in that order; junction bases with no gene match: 7. CDR3 coding DNA: TGTGCCAGCACCCAGACAGGGGGGGGCACTGAAGCTTTCTTT. Amino acid sequence: CASTQTGGGTEAFF.

The chain has TRBV5-6 and TRBJ2-4; perhaps TRBD1 as D (6 bases). Germline lookup yields CDR1 SGHDT and CDR2 YYEEEE. V lost 3 bases, J lost 12 bases, and 10 bases lay in between. This CDR3 has 11 residues. CDR3 in DNA: TGTGCCAGCAGCTCGGACAGCCGTCAGTACTTC. It encodes CASSSDSRQYF.

On this clonotype itself: A junction end diverges from the germline sequence, so it may reflect a read error. The V gene is TRBV7-2, the J gene TRBJ2-1; the D is unclear. CDR1 is SGHTA, CDR2 FQGNSA, per germline. This CDR3 is 12 amino acids long. The CDR3 region is CASSRSSSEQFF. The CDR3 nucleotides are TGCGCCAGCAGCCGTTCAAGCAGTGAGCAGTTCTTC.

This sequence joins TRBV3-1 and TRBJ1-1; a possible D gene is TRBD1 (5 bases). V gave up 6 bases and J gave up 5 bases, with 13 bases separating them. Germline V CDR1 and CDR2: LGHDT, YNNKEL (reference sequence). The CDR3 sequence is 13 residues long. This CDR3 reads CASRGSGLTEAFF. The CDR3 coding sequence is TGTGCCAGCAGGGGGTCGGGGCTTACTGAAGCTTTCTTT.

This clonotype turned up a few times. This chain connects TRBV7-2 to TRBJ2-5; 8 bases match TRBD1. The J call is doubtful: the DNA matches TRBJ2-7 better. CDR3 length equals 15 residues. Germline lookup yields CDR1 SGHTA and CDR2 FQGNSA. The CDR3 spells CASSLAGKQGDEQYF. In DNA form, the CDR3 reads TGTGCCAGCAGCTTAGCGGGGAAACAGGGGGACGAGCAGTACTTC.